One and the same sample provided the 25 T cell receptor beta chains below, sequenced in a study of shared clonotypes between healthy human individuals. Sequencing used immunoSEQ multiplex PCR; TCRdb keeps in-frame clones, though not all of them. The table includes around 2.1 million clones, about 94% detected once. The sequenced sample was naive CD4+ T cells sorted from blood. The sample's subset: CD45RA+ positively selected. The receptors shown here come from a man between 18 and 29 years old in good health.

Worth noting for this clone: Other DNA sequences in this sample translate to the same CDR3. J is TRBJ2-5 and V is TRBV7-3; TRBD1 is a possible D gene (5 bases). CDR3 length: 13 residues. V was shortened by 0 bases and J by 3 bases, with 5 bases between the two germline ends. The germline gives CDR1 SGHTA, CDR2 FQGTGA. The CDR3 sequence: CASSLTREETQYF. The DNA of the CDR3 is TGTGCCAGCAGCTTAACCAGGGAAGAGACCCAGTACTTC. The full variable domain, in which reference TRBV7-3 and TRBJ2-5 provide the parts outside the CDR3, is GAGVSQTPSNKVTEKGKYVELRCDPISGHTALYWYRQSLGQGPEFLIYFQGTGAADDSGLPNDRFFAVRPEGSVSTLKIQRTERGDSAVYLCASSLTREETQYFGPGTRLLVL.

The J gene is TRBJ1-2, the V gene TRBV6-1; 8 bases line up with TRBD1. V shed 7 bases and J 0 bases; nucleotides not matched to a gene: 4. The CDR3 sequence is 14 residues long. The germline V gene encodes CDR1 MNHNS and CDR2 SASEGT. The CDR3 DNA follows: TGTGCCAGCACCGGACAGGGCTCTAACTATGGCTACACCTTC. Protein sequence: CASTGQGSNYGYTF.

CDR3 sequence: CSVNPNSPTDTQYF. CDR3 nucleotides: TGCAGCGTTAACCCCAATTCTCCCACAGATACGCAGTATTTT. This chain joins TRBV29-1 and TRBJ2-3, with D unresolved. This CDR3 contains 14 residues. The germline V gene has CDR1 SQVTM and CDR2 ANQGSEA. V was clipped by 5 bases and J by 2 bases, with 14 bases between them.

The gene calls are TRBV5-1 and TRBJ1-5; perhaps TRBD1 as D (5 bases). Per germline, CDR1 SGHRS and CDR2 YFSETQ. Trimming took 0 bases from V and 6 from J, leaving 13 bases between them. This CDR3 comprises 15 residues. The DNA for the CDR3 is TGCGCCAGCAGCTTGGACGGGACCGGCTCTCAGCCCCAGCATTTT. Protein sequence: CASSLDGTGSQPQHF.

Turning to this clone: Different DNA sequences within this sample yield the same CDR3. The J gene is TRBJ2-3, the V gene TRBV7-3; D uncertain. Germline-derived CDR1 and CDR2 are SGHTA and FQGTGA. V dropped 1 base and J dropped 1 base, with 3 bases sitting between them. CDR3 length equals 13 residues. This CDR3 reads CASSLSGTDTQYF. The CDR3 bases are TGTGCCAGCAGCTTAAGCGGCACAGATACGCAGTATTTT.

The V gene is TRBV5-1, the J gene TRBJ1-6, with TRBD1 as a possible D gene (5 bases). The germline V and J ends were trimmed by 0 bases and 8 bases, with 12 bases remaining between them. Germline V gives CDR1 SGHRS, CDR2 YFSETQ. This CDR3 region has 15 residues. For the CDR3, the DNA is TGCGCCAGCAGCTTGGACGGGACGCGGGATTCACCCCTCCACTTT. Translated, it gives CASSLDGTRDSPLHF. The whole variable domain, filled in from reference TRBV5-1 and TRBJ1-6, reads KAGVTQTPRYLIKTRGQQVTLSCSPISGHRSVSWYQQTPGQGLQFLFEYFSETQRNKGNFPGRFSGRQFSNSRSEMNVSTLELGDSALYLCASSLDGTRDSPLHFGNGTRLTVT.

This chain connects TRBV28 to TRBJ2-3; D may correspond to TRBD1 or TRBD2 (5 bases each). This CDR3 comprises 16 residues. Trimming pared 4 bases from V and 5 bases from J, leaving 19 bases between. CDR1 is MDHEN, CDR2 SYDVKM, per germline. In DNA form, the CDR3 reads TGTGCCAGCAGTTCCCCTGGGGCGGGTAATCGAGATACGCAGTATTTT. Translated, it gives CASSSPGAGNRDTQYF.

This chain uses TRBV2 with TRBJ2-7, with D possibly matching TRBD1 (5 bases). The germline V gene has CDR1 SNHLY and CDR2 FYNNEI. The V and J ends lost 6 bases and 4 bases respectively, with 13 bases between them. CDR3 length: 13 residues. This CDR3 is CASSLDSGYEQYF. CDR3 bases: TGTGCCAGCAGCCTCGACTCAGGGTACGAGCAGTACTTC.

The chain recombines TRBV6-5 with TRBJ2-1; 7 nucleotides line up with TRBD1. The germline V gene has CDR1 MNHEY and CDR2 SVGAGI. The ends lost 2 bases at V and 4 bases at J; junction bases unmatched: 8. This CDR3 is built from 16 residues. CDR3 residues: CASSYVKGATYNEQFF. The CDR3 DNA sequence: TGTGCCAGCAGTTACGTAAAGGGGGCAACATACAATGAGCAGTTCTTC.

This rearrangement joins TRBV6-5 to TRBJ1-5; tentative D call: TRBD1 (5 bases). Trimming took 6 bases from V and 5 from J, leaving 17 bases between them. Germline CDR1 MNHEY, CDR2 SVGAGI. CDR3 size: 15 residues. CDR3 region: CASRTTGTRDQPQHF. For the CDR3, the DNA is TGTGCCAGCAGAACTACCGGGACCCGAGATCAGCCCCAGCATTTT.

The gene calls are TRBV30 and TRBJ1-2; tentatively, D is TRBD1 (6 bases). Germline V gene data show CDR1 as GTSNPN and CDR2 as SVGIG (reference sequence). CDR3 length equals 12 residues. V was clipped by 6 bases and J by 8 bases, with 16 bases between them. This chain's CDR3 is CACNPGHQGYTF. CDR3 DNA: TGTGCCTGCAATCCGGGACACCAAGGCTACACCTTC.

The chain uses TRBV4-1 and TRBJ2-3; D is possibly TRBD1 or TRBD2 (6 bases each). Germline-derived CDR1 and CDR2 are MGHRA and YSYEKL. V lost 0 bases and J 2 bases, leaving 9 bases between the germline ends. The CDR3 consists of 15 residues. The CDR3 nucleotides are TGCGCCAGCAGCCAAGATGGGGGGCTCACAGATACGCAGTATTTT. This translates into CASSQDGGLTDTQYF.

CDR3 protein: CAWSFETGWQETQYF. The CDR3 DNA reads TGTGCCTGGAGTTTTGAGACAGGGTGGCAAGAGACCCAGTACTTC. The chain links TRBV30 to TRBJ2-5, with 7 bases lining up with TRBD1. The length of the CDR3 is 15 residues. V lost 2 bases to trimming and J lost 2 bases; unmatched junction nucleotides: 8. Germline V CDR1 and CDR2: GTSNPN, SVGIG (reference sequence).

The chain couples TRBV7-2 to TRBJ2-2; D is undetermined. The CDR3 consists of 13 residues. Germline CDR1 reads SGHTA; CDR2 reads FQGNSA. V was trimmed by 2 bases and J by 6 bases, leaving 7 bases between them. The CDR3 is CASSLRQSGELFF. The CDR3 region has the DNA TGTGCCAGCAGCTTACGTCAATCCGGGGAGCTGTTTTTT.

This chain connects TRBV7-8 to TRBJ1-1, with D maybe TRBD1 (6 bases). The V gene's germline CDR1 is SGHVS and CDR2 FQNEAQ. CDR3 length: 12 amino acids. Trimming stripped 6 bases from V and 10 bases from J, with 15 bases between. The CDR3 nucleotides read TGTGCCAGCAGGCCCGAGGGGGGAGTAGCTTTCTTT. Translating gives CASRPEGGVAFF.

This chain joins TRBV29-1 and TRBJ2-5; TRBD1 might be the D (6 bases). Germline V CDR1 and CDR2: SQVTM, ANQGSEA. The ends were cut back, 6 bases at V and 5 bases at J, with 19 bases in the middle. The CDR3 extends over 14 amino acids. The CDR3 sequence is CSVPLRDKRETQYF. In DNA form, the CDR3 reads TGCAGCGTCCCCCTCCGGGACAAAAGGGAGACCCAGTACTTC.

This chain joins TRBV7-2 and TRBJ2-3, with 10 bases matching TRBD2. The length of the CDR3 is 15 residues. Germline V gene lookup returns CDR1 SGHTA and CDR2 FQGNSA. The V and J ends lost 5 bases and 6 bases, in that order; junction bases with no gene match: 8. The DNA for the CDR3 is TGTGCCAGCAGCCCAACTAGCGGGGTACGGGATACGCAGTATTTT. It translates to CASSPTSGVRDTQYF.

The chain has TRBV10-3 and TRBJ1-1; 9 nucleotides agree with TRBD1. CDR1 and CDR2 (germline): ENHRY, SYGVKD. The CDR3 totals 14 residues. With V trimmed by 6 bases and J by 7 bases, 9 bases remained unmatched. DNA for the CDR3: TGTGCCATCAGGGATGACAGGGGGTCCAGTGAAGCTTTCTTT. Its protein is CAIRDDRGSSEAFF.

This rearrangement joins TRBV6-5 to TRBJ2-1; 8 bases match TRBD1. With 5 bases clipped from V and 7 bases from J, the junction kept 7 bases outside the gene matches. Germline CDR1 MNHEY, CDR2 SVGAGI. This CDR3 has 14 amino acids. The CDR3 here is CASSQTGVRNEQFF. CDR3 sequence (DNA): TGTGCCAGCAGTCAGACAGGGGTGAGAAATGAGCAGTTCTTC.

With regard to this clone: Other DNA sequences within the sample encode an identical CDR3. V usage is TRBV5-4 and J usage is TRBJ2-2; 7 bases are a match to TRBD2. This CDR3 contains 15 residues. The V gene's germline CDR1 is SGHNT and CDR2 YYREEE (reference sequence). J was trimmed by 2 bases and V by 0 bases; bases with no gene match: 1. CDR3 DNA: TGTGCCAGCAGCTTGGGACTAGCAAACACCGGGGAGCTGTTTTTT. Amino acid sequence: CASSLGLANTGELFF. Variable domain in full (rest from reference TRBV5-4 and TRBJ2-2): ETGVTQSPTHLIKTRGQQVTLRCSSQSGHNTVSWYQQALGQGPQFIFQYYREEENGRGNFPPRFSGLQFPNYSSELNVNALELDDSALYLCASSLGLANTGELFFGEGSRLTVL.

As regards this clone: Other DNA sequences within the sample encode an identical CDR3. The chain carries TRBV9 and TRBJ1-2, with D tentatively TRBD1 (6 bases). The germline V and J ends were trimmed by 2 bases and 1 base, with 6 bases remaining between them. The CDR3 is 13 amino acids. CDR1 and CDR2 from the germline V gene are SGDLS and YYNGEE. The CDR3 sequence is CASSVDSNYGYTF. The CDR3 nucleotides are TGTGCCAGCAGCGTGGACAGTAACTATGGCTACACCTTC.

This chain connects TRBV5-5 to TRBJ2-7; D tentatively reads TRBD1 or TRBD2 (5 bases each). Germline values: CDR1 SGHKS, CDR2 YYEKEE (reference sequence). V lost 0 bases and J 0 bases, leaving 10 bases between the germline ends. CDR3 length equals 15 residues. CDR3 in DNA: TGTGCCAGCAGCTTGGAAGGGACGAGCTCCTACGAGCAGTACTTC. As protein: CASSLEGTSSYEQYF.

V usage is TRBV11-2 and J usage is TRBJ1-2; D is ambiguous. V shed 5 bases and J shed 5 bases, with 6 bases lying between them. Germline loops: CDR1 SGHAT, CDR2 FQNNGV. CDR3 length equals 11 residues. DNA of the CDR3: TGTGCCAGCAGCCCACAATATGGCTACACCTTC. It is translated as CASSPQYGYTF.

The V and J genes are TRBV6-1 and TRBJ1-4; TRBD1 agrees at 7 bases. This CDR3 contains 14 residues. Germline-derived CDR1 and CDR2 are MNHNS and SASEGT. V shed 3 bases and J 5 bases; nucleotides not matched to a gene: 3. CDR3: CASSDPTGNEKLFF. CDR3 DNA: TGTGCCAGCAGTGATCCGACAGGGAATGAAAAACTGTTTTTT.

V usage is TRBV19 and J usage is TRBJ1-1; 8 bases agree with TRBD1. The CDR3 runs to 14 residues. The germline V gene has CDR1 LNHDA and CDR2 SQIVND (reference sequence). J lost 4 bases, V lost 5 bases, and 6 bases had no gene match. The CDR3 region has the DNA TGTGCCAGTAGTTTCAGGGGGCCTGCCACTGAAGCTTTCTTT. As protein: CASSFRGPATEAFF.